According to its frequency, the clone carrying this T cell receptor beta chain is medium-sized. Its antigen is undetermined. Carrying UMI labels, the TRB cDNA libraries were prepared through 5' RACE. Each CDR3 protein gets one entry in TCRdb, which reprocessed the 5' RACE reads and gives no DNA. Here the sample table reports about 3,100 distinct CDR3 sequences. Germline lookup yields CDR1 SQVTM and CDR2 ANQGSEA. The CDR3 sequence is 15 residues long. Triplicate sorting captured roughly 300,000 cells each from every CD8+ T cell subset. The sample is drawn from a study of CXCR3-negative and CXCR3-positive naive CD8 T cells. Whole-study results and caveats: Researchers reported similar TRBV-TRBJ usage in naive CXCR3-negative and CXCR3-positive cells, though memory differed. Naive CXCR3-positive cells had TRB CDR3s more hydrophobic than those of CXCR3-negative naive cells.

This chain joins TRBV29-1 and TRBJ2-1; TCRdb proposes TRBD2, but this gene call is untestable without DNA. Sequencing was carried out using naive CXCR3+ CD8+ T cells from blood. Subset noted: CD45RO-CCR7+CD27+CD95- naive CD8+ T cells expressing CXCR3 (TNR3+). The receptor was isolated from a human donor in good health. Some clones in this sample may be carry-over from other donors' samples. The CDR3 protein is CSAQLKGLAYNEQFF.